These T cell receptor beta chains were read from a single sample in a study of T cell responses to AZD1222 COVID-19 vaccine. Method: immunoSEQ multiplex PCR; TCRdb's copy keeps in-frame clones and lacks some. The profile shows under 150,000 clones, 70% to 90% of them singletons. The sample here was peripheral blood, taken 28 days after the second AZD1222 dose. The receptors shown here come from an adult who received the AZD1222 COVID-19 vaccine. The CDR3 runs from the conserved cysteine through the conserved F or W. A D gene is named only where the DNA matches it firmly. Size values are once, few and many counts, or a class for expanded clones, and some rows have none.

TRBV5-4	TRBJ1-2	TRBD1	NA	CASSYKSDRALGGYTF	TGTGCCAGCAGTTATAAGTCGGACAGGGCCCTAGGAGGCTACACCTTC
TRBV7-2	TRBJ1-1	TRBD1	NA	CASFRDRDTEAFF	TGTGCCAGCTTCCGGGACAGGGACACTGAAGCTTTCTTT
TRBV15	TRBJ2-7	TRBD2	NA	CATSRDEGRGSPYEQYF	TGTGCCACCAGCAGAGATGAAGGGCGGGGGTCTCCCTACGAGCAGTACTTC
TRBV9	TRBJ1-1	NA	NA	CASSPQAGLNTEAFF	TGTGCCAGCAGCCCCCAGGCAGGGCTGAACACTGAAGCTTTCTTT
TRBV5-1	TRBJ2-1	TRBD1	NA	CASSVGQGIYNEQFF	TGCGCCAGCAGCGTAGGACAGGGAATCTACAATGAGCAGTTCTTC
TRBV11-3	TRBJ1-1	NA	NA	CASSLALTALNTEAFF	TGTGCCAGCAGCTTAGCTTTGACAGCTTTAAACACTGAAGCTTTCTTT
TRBV27	TRBJ2-2	NA	few	CASSLWGNGELFF	TGTGCCAGCAGTTTATGGGGGAACGGGGAGCTGTTTTTT
TRBV5-1	TRBJ2-1	TRBD1	few	CASSSNQDRYNEQFF	TGCGCCAGCAGCTCCAATCAGGACAGGTACAATGAGCAGTTCTTC
TRBV6-5	TRBJ1-1	TRBD1	NA	CASSRTGGRYPEAFF	TGTGCCAGCAGCCGGACAGGGGGCCGGTACCCTGAAGCTTTCTTT
TRBV5-1	TRBJ1-1	NA	NA	CASSLLDTEAFF	TGCGCCAGCAGCTTGTTGGACACTGAAGCTTTCTTT
TRBV6-6	TRBJ2-5	NA	NA	CASSYRGNPETQYF	TGTGCCAGCAGTTACCGCGGGAACCCAGAGACCCAGTACTTC
TRBV4-1	TRBJ2-1	TRBD2	NA	CASSLSGGFYNEQFF	TGCGCCAGCAGCCTAAGCGGGGGATTCTACAATGAGCAGTTCTTC
TRBV11-2	TRBJ1-1	NA	once	CASSFGGTGNTEAFF	TGTGCCAGCAGCTTCGGGGGGACTGGGAACACTGAAGCTTTCTTT
TRBV14	TRBJ2-7	NA	NA	CASSQTGFPGYEQYF	TGTGCCAGCAGTCAAACAGGGTTTCCAGGGTACGAGCAGTACTTC
TRBV18	TRBJ2-7	NA	NA	CASSSNQQNEQYF	TGTGCCAGCTCATCCAACCAGCAGAACGAGCAGTACTTC
TRBV6-5	TRBJ1-1	NA	NA	CASSYTEAFF	TGTGCCAGCAGTTACACTGAAGCTTTCTTT
TRBV19	TRBJ2-1	NA	NA	CASSIAPVAWSSYNEQFF	TGTGCCAGTAGTATAGCCCCCGTAGCGTGGAGCTCCTACAATGAGCAGTTCTTC
TRBV7-2	TRBJ2-3	TRBD2	once	CASSSRLAGVNTDTQYF	TGTGCCAGCAGCTCCAGACTAGCGGGAGTAAACACAGATACGCAGTATTTT
TRBV7-2	TRBJ2-7	TRBD2	NA	CASSQPFGSGASYEQYF	TGTGCCAGCAGCCAACCTTTTGGTAGCGGGGCATCCTACGAGCAGTACTTC
TRBV7-2	TRBJ1-2	NA	NA	CASSSGLLYGYTF	TGTGCCAGCAGCTCGGGACTGCTCTATGGCTACACCTTC